The 18 T cell receptor beta chains given below trace back to one sample, sequenced in a study of regulatory T cells in long-lasting Graves disease. Time point given: newly diagnosed GD, antithyroid drugs for less than 3 months. The TCR library was made from RNA that had been extracted from PBMCs in TRIzol. With iRepertoire HTBI primers and Arm-PCR of CDR3 regions, TCR beta libraries were built. TCRdb analysed the multiplex PCR reads with MiXCR anew, one entry per CDR3 protein. The table includes hundreds of thousands of distinct CDR3 sequences, less than 15% detected once. The same sample was also used in a study of T cells in Graves' hyperthyroidism and ophthalmopathy.

The specimen comprised peripheral blood mononuclear cells (PBMCs), sampled at new diagnosis, from a patient treated with antithyroid drugs. The receptors originated from a man aged 25-40 years with Graves disease.

This clonotype was counted many times. The rearrangement joins TRBV12-3 or TRBV12-4 to TRBJ2-1; D is uncertain. V was pared by 6 bases and J by 9 bases, with 15 bases between. The length of the CDR3 is 13 residues. The CDR3 region has the DNA TGTGCCAGCAGCCCCGGAACGTCCAGTGAGCAGTTCTTC. As protein: CASSPGTSSEQFF.

V is TRBV30 and J is TRBJ1-5; TRBD1 is a possible D gene (6 bases). The V end was cut by 4 bases, the J end by 0 bases, with 19 bases between. Germline CDR1 GTSNPN, CDR2 SVGIG (reference sequence). CDR3 length: 17 residues. The CDR3 loop is CAWTRGGKTYSNQPQHF. DNA of the CDR3: TGTGCCTGGACCCGGGGGGGCAAGACCTATAGCAATCAGCCCCAGCATTTT.

Note on this clonotype: Since a much larger clone is just one base distant, this may be a read error. This chain joins TRBV6-1 and TRBJ2-1; D gene uncertain. The CDR3 runs to 12 residues. Trimming pared 6 bases from V and 10 bases from J, leaving 13 bases between. CDR1 is MNHNS and CDR2 is SASEGT in the germline V gene. In DNA, the CDR3 is TGTGCCAGCAGGGGCCCAGGACGCGAGCAGTTCTTC. This sequence encodes CASRGPGREQFF.

CDR3 DNA: TGTGCCAGCAGCCCCCTCCGCGGGAGGGCCCGGGTCACCGGGGAGCTGTTTTTT. Its protein is CASSPLRGRARVTGELFF. The chain has TRBV6-1 and TRBJ2-2; 9 bases fit TRBD2. CDR1 is MNHNS, CDR2 SASEGT, per germline. The CDR3 has 18 amino acids. The trim removed 6 bases at V and 4 bases at J, leaving 15 bases unmatched.

This clonotype was detected once. Given a much more abundant clone one base away, this may be a read error. The chain uses TRBV5-1 and TRBJ2-7; D is undetermined. Trimming shortened V by 4 bases and J by 7 bases, and 21 bases separated the two germline ends. CDR1 SGHRS and CDR2 YFSETQ come from the germline V gene. CDR3 length equals 15 residues. Here the CDR3 DNA reads TGCGCCAGCAGCCTTGACACGAGCTCCTACAATGAGCAGTACTTC. Protein: CASSLDTSSYNEQYF. The variable domain in full, with the rest retrieved from reference TRBV5-1 and TRBJ2-7, is KAGVTQTPRYLIKTRGQQVTLSCSPISGHRSVSWYQQTPGQGLQFLFEYFSETQRNKGNFPGRFSGRQFSNSRSEMNVSTLELGDSALYLCASSLDTSSYNEQYFGPGTRLTVT.

At least ten counts were recorded for this clonotype. The rearrangement uses TRBV19 and TRBJ1-1, with D maybe TRBD1 (6 bases). Germline CDR1 LNHDA, CDR2 SQIVND (reference sequence). The CDR3 is 15 amino acids. The V and J ends lost 5 bases and 4 bases respectively, with 17 bases between them. In nucleotides, the CDR3 is TGTGCCAGTAGTGCCATAGGGGGATTTAGCACTGAAGCTTTCTTT. Its protein is CASSAIGGFSTEAFF.

The CDR3 protein is CASSFEGQAGTQYF. The CDR3 DNA reads TGCGCCAGCAGCTTCGAGGGACAGGCCGGGACCCAGTACTTC. The V and J genes are TRBV5-1 and TRBJ2-5; TRBD1 aligns across 8 bases. The J segment lost 7 bases and the V segment lost 2 bases, leaving 7 bases of the junction unmatched. The CDR3 extends over 14 amino acids. The germline V gene encodes CDR1 SGHRS and CDR2 YFSETQ.

At least ten counts were recorded for this clonotype. This chain joins TRBV27 and TRBJ2-7; TRBD1 is a possible D gene (6 bases). The germline V gene has CDR1 MNHEY and CDR2 SMNVEV (reference sequence). V was shortened by 6 bases and J by 2 bases, with 14 bases between the two germline ends. The CDR3 sequence is 14 residues long. The CDR3 protein is CASRPQGRAYEQYF. CDR3 bases: TGTGCCAGCAGACCACAGGGTAGGGCCTACGAGCAGTACTTC.

This clonotype has at least ten counts. The CDR3 protein is CASSLRGGRSGELFF. For the CDR3, the DNA is TGTGCCAGCAGTTTGAGGGGGGGGAGGTCCGGGGAGCTGTTTTTT. The chain employs TRBV27 and TRBJ2-2, with a weak D call TRBD2 (7 bases). The germline V gene encodes CDR1 MNHEY and CDR2 SMNVEV (reference sequence). This CDR3 is 15 amino acids long. Trimming removed 3 bases at V and 6 bases at J, with 14 bases between.

In this sample, this clonotype turned up a few times. The chain combines TRBV14 with TRBJ1-1, with a tentative D call TRBD1 (6 bases). CDR1 is SGHDN and CDR2 is FVKESK in the germline V gene. Trimming removed 4 bases from V and 0 bases from J, with 15 bases in between. This CDR3 region has 16 residues. The CDR3 region is CASSLHQGPVNTEAFF. The DNA of the CDR3 is TGTGCCAGCAGCCTCCATCAGGGGCCGGTGAACACTGAAGCTTTCTTT.

This clonotype came up many times. The chain combines TRBV10-2 with TRBJ1-5, with 8 bases that match TRBD1. CDR3 length: 17 amino acids. Germline values: CDR1 WSHSY, CDR2 SAAADI. With V trimmed by 1 base and J by 4 bases, 9 bases remained unmatched. The CDR3 DNA follows: TGCGCCAGCAGTGAGTTATACAACAGGGGGTGGAATCAGCCCCAGCATTTT. Translated: CASSELYNRGWNQPQHF.

This clonotype was observed many times. The gene calls are TRBV12-3 or TRBV12-4 and TRBJ2-5; tentatively, D is TRBD1 (6 bases). V lost 3 bases, J lost 4 bases, and 12 bases lay in between. The CDR3 length is 14 residues. CDR3 bases: TGTGCCAGCAGTTTTCAGGCAGGGGCAGAGACCCAGTACTTC. Translated: CASSFQAGAETQYF.

In this sample, this clonotype turned up many times. This sequence joins TRBV5-1 and TRBJ1-1, with D possibly matching TRBD1 (6 bases). V was pared by 0 bases and J by 0 bases, with 15 bases between. Germline assignment: CDR1 SGHRS and CDR2 YFSETQ. This CDR3 contains 17 residues. The DNA of the CDR3 is TGCGCCAGCAGCTTGGCGGGCAGGGGCTCAATGAACACTGAAGCTTTCTTT. This translates into CASSLAGRGSMNTEAFF. Complete variable domain (other parts from reference TRBV5-1 and TRBJ1-1): KAGVTQTPRYLIKTRGQQVTLSCSPISGHRSVSWYQQTPGQGLQFLFEYFSETQRNKGNFPGRFSGRQFSNSRSEMNVSTLELGDSALYLCASSLAGRGSMNTEAFFGQGTRLTVV.

There are a few counts of this clonotype. This chain joins TRBV19 and TRBJ2-3; D ambiguous. CDR3 size: 12 residues. V lost 6 bases to trimming and J lost 4 bases, with 8 bases between them. The germline V gene encodes CDR1 LNHDA and CDR2 SQIVND (reference sequence). Here the CDR3 DNA reads TGTGCCAGTAGGCAGTCCGCAGATACGCAGTATTTT. It codes for CASRQSADTQYF.

In its sample, this clonotype was seen many times. The chain combines TRBV27 with TRBJ2-7; tentative D call: TRBD1 (5 bases). Germline values: CDR1 MNHEY, CDR2 SMNVEV (reference sequence). CDR3 length equals 14 residues. Trimming took off 2 bases at V and 2 bases at J, with 10 bases between the two ends. DNA of the CDR3: TGTGCCAGCAGTTTACGACAGTCTGCCTACGAGCAGTACTTC. Amino acid sequence: CASSLRQSAYEQYF.

This clonotype was observed many times. This chain connects TRBV2 to TRBJ2-1; TRBD2 agrees at 14 bases. CDR1 SNHLY and CDR2 FYNNEI come from the germline V gene. The CDR3 runs 16 residues. With 4 bases clipped from V and 7 bases from J, the junction kept 6 bases outside the gene matches. In DNA form, the CDR3 reads TGTGCCAGCAGTGGGACTAGCGGGAGGTGGAGAAATGAGCAGTTCTTC. Amino acid sequence: CASSGTSGRWRNEQFF. Full variable domain (remainder filled in from reference TRBV2 and TRBJ2-1): EPEVTQTPSHQVTQMGQEVILRCVPISNHLYFYWYRQILGQKVEFLVSFYNNEISEKSEIFDDQFSVERPDGSNFTLKIRSTKLEDSAMYFCASSGTSGRWRNEQFFGPGTRLTVL.

The chain has TRBV5-4 and TRBJ2-5; 8 bases match TRBD1. The ends lost 4 bases at V and 5 bases at J; junction bases unmatched: 10. The CDR3 is 15 amino acids. Germline CDR1 is SGHNT and CDR2 is YYREEE (reference sequence). Here the CDR3 DNA reads TGTGCCAGCAGCCCGGACAGGGCTGGAGTTGAGACCCAGTACTTC. This sequence encodes CASSPDRAGVETQYF.

About this clonotype itself: This may stem from a read error, because a much larger clone lies one nucleotide away. The chain recombines TRBV11-1 with TRBJ2-7, with D possibly called TRBD1 or TRBD2 (6 bases each). The V end lost 4 bases, the J end lost 7 bases, and 20 bases lay between the germline ends. Per the germline V gene, CDR1 is SGHAT and CDR2 is FQDESV (reference sequence). CDR3 length: 15 amino acids. This CDR3 is CASSYRGTPYNEQYF. The CDR3 coding sequence is TGTGCCAGCAGCTACCGCGGGACACCCTACAATGAGCAGTACTTC.